The rows below give T cell receptor beta chains drawn from one sample of a study of blood T cell repertoires in COVID-19. Using immunoSEQ multiplex PCR, the repertoire was profiled, and TCRdb retains in-frame clones only, with some absent. The data show 150,000 to 200,000 clones, roughly 82% seen once. Material: PBMCs or T cells enriched from blood (not recorded which). These receptors were obtained from a woman aged 60-70 years with acute COVID-19. Each CDR3 is given with its conserved first and last residue.

13,TRBJ2-7,TRBV5-1,CASQGVNSYEQYF
16,TRBJ1-2,TRBV27,CASSRLGPSGPYGYTF
13,TRBJ1-6,TRBV27,CASSFLLNSPLHF
15,TRBJ2-1,TRBV7-2,CASSLDSLSYNEQFF
13,TRBJ2-1,TRBV28,CASFGGVANEQFF
15,TRBJ1-5,TRBV6-5,CASRLTGTSNQPQHF
13,TRBJ1-5,TRBV3-1/TRBV3-2,CASSQLLDQPQHF
16,TRBJ2-5,TRBV4-3,CASSQTGGAGQETQYF
15,TRBJ1-1,TRBV11-3,CASSLTGQANTEAFF
15,TRBJ2-2,TRBV4-2,CASSRDRRAGGELFF
14,TRBJ1-2,TRBV3-1/TRBV3-2,CASSPRDRGLGATF
16,TRBJ2-1,TRBV27,CASSPRQGGFNNEQFF
14,TRBJ1-2,TRBV28,CASSRPGQGASYTF
15,TRBJ1-6,TRBV7-2,CASTSRTVYNSPLHF
15,TRBJ1-5,TRBV27,CASSPSRQGNQPQHF
17,TRBJ2-6,TRBV4-1,CASSRGQGLSGANVLTF
14,TRBJ1-4,TRBV27,CASTIDRNNEKLFF
15,TRBJ2-1,TRBV4-1,CASSQGTSGIHEQFF
12,TRBJ1-5,TRBV7-2,CATSGFNQPQHF
16,TRBJ2-1,TRBV7-6,CASSPGFGTRFSEQFF
14,TRBJ1-1,TRBV6-2/TRBV6-3,CASSNDRVDTEAFF
16,TRBJ2-3,TRBV6-5,CASSSRGAGGGDTQYF
14,TRBJ1-2,TRBV30,CAWSWPGGQGGYTF
13,TRBJ1-6,TRBV5-8,CASSLTGEPPLHF
14,TRBJ1-1,TRBV28,CASRPGRMNTEAFF
13,TRBJ1-2,TRBV5-1,CASSSGHEGGYTF
13,TRBJ2-3,TRBV7-8,CASSRDYTDTQYF
17,TRBJ1-5,TRBV4-2,CASSPISVGRSNQPQHF
18,TRBJ2-3,TRBV5-1,CASSARITGGAGTDTQYF
14,TRBJ2-7,TRBV5-6,CASTTGLFLSEQYF
13,TRBJ1-2,TRBV10-3,CASGGVSNYGYTF
14,TRBJ1-3,TRBV10-3,CAIKPTQILNTIYF
15,TRBJ2-7,TRBV10-3,CAISPGTSGFYEQYF
13,TRBJ2-2,TRBV19,CASFAGNTGELFF
19,TRBJ1-6,TRBV14,CASSQEIVWDRRPISPLHF
15,TRBJ1-3,TRBV30,CAWNEAGWSGNTIYF
13,TRBJ2-1,TRBV25-1,CASGRDSYNEQFF